This T cell receptor (beta chain) was profiled in a study of regulatory T cells in long-lasting Graves disease. HTBI primers from iRepertoire and Arm-PCR of CDR3 regions yielded the TCR beta libraries. TCRdb redid the calling of the multiplex PCR reads with MiXCR, one entry per CDR3 protein. In the table there are some 430,000 distinct CDR3 sequences, under 25% of which are singletons. V lost 7 bases to trimming and J lost 3 bases; unmatched junction nucleotides: 13. The CDR3 spans 15 residues. Germline V gene lookup returns CDR1 SQVTM and CDR2 ANQGSEA. This clonotype was observed a handful of times. Time point: persistent/refractory GD, antithyroid drugs over 5 years with positive TRAb. PBMC RNA served as the TCR library source.

The chain employs TRBV29-1 and TRBJ2-7; 9 bases map to TRBD1. This sequence was found in a female donor with Graves disease. This specimen consisted of peripheral blood mononuclear cells (PBMCs), obtained when the disease was refractory, from a patient treated with antithyroid drugs. The CDR3 DNA follows: TGCAGCGCCGCCGGGACAGGGACGCAAAACTACGAGCAGTACTTC. This gives the protein CSAAGTGTQNYEQYF.